Presented here are 18 T cell receptor beta chains from one specimen sequenced in a study of cytomegalovirus exposure and HLA in healthy donors. Measured with immunoSEQ multiplex PCR; TCRdb has only the in-frame clones, and not every one. The repertoire has about 360,000 clones, 86% of them found once; the top ten carry 0.83%. Sequencing was carried out using PBMCs. The receptor source for this set is a woman aged 18-35 years in good health and CMV-seronegative.

The V call is TRBV2, the J call TRBJ2-5, with D unresolved. The V end lost 1 base, the J end lost 3 bases, and 6 bases lay between the germline ends. This CDR3 comprises 13 residues. CDR1 is SNHLY and CDR2 is FYNNEI in the germline V gene. The DNA of the CDR3 is TGTGCCAGCAGTGAAGTCTCCGAAGAGACCCAGTACTTC. This encodes CASSEVSEETQYF. The full variable domain, completed using reference TRBV2 and TRBJ2-5, is EPEVTQTPSHQVTQMGQEVILRCVPISNHLYFYWYRQILGQKVEFLVSFYNNEISEKSEIFDDQFSVERPDGSNFTLKIRSTKLEDSAMYFCASSEVSEETQYFGPGTRLLVL.

This rearrangement joins TRBV5-1 to TRBJ1-2; 9 bases line up with TRBD1. Per germline, CDR1 SGHRS and CDR2 YFSETQ. The trim removed 0 bases at V and 8 bases at J, leaving 2 bases unmatched. There are 13 residues in the CDR3. CDR3 DNA sequence: TGCGCCAGCAGCTTGGGACAGGGGGAAGGCTACACCTTC. This sequence encodes CASSLGQGEGYTF.

The CDR3, as DNA: TGTGCCAGCTCAACCGGGACAGGCAGCAATCAGCCCCAGCATTTT. Translating it yields CASSTGTGSNQPQHF. The V call is TRBV18, the J call TRBJ1-5; TRBD1 agrees at 8 bases. CDR1 is KGHSH and CDR2 is LQKENI in the germline V gene. V shed 5 bases, J shed 1 base, and the junction held 4 bases outside the gene matches. This CDR3 is 15 amino acids long.

This clone was seen a few times. The chain combines TRBV18 with TRBJ1-5, with D perhaps matching TRBD1 (5 bases). The CDR3 is 13 amino acids. V gave up 6 bases and J gave up 5 bases, with 11 bases separating them. The germline CDR1 and CDR2 sequences are KGHSH and LQKENI. The DNA for the CDR3 is TGTGCCAGCTCGCCGGACATGGATCAGCCCCAGCATTTT. It encodes CASSPDMDQPQHF.

The chain couples TRBV6-5 to TRBJ1-2; 8 nucleotides align to TRBD1. This CDR3 has 14 amino acids. J gave up 6 bases and V 6 bases, and 9 bases lay outside the gene matches. Germline values: CDR1 MNHEY, CDR2 SVGAGI. This CDR3 reads CASSLLTGEDGYTF. Written as DNA, the CDR3 is TGTGCCAGCAGCCTCTTGACAGGGGAGGATGGCTACACCTTC.

The gene calls are TRBV10-3 and TRBJ1-1, with a tentative D call TRBD1 (5 bases). V lost 0 bases, J lost 2 bases, and 10 bases lay in between. Germline V gene lookup returns CDR1 ENHRY and CDR2 SYGVKD. The CDR3 contains 15 residues. DNA of the CDR3: TGTGCCATCAGTGAGTCCCAGGGAAGAAACACTGAAGCTTTCTTT. Protein sequence: CAISESQGRNTEAFF.

This chain uses TRBV5-1 with TRBJ2-1, with a possible D match to TRBD1 (6 bases). Germline CDR1 and CDR2: SGHRS and YFSETQ. The CDR3 length is 12 residues. With 5 bases removed from V and 4 bases from J, the gap between germline ends came to 7 bases. This CDR3 is CASSGQYNEQFF. In DNA form, the CDR3 reads TGCGCCAGCAGTGGACAGTACAATGAGCAGTTCTTC.

This clone was seen a handful of times. This sequence joins TRBV20-1 and TRBJ1-2; D is undetermined. Germline CDR1 DFQATT, CDR2 SNEGSKA (reference sequence). V was trimmed by 3 bases and J by 6 bases, leaving 8 bases between them. There are 11 residues in the CDR3. The CDR3 sequence is CSASIQNGYTF. CDR3 nucleotides: TGCAGTGCTAGCATACAGAATGGCTACACCTTC.

Regarding this clone: One end of the junction fails to match germline, which may point to a read error. The chain links TRBV6-1 to TRBJ2-7, with 9 bases identical to TRBD2. CDR3 size: 14 residues. Germline CDR1 is MNHNS and CDR2 is SASEGT. CDR3 DNA sequence: TGTGCCAGCAGTGAGGTGTTTGATCTAGCGGGAAGCCTCTTC. It specifies CASSEVFDLAGSLF.

This clone has a handful of counts. The chain links TRBV28 to TRBJ1-5; no definite D call. With 3 bases removed from V and 2 bases from J, the gap between germline ends came to 8 bases. Germline lookup yields CDR1 MDHEN and CDR2 SYDVKM. The CDR3 covers 14 residues. The CDR3 DNA reads TGTGCCAGCAGTTTTGTGTCGGGCAATCAGCCCCAGCATTTT. It yields the protein CASSFVSGNQPQHF. Based on the CDR3 plus reference TRBV28 and TRBJ1-5, the full variable domain is DVKVTQSSRYLVKRTGEKVFLECVQDMDHENMFWYRQDPGLGLRLIYFSYDVKMKEKGDIPEGYSVSREKKERFSLILESASTNQTSMYLCASSFVSGNQPQHFGDGTRLSIL.

The V call is TRBV27, the J call TRBJ2-1, with 10 bases that match TRBD2. The CDR3 extends over 15 amino acids. Germline loops: CDR1 MNHEY, CDR2 SMNVEV (reference sequence). Losses at the gene ends were 6 bases for V and 4 bases for J; bases not matched to a gene: 6. CDR3: CASREREGAYNEQFF. The CDR3, as DNA: TGTGCCAGCAGGGAGCGGGAGGGCGCGTACAATGAGCAGTTCTTC.

The chain couples TRBV5-6 to TRBJ1-3; 8 bases match TRBD1. This CDR3 has 14 residues. Germline CDR1 and CDR2: SGHDT and YYEEEE. V was clipped by 0 bases and J by 8 bases; unmatched bases: 4. The DNA of the CDR3 is TGTGCCAGCAGCTTGGGGACAGGGATCCACACCATATATTTT. Amino acid sequence: CASSLGTGIHTIYF.

The rearrangement joins TRBV30 to TRBJ2-3; 13 bases map to TRBD2. The junction had 8 bases not matched to a gene; V was cut back by 7 bases and J by 4 bases. Germline V gene sequence: CDR1 GTSNPN, CDR2 SVGIG (reference sequence). This CDR3 is 15 amino acids long. DNA for the CDR3: TGTGCCTTTACTAGCGGGGGGGCCCTGGCAGATACGCAGTATTTT. Its protein is CAFTSGGALADTQYF.

The V and J genes are TRBV15 and TRBJ2-3, with D uncertain. Germline V CDR1 and CDR2: LNHNV, YYDKDF (reference sequence). The germline V and J ends were trimmed by 3 bases and 2 bases, with 12 bases remaining between them. This CDR3 contains 15 residues. The CDR3 nucleotides are TGTGCCACCAGCAGTCTCAGACTTAACACAGATACGCAGTATTTT. The encoded protein is CATSSLRLNTDTQYF.

The V call is TRBV27, the J call TRBJ2-7; D call uncertain. Germline V gene lookup returns CDR1 MNHEY and CDR2 SMNVEV (reference sequence). V lost 6 bases to trimming and J lost 2 bases, with 17 bases between them. CDR3 size: 15 residues. Written as DNA, the CDR3 is TGTGCCAGCAGACTGAGTACCACTACCACCTACGAGCAGTACTTC. Translating it yields CASRLSTTTTYEQYF.

The chain uses TRBV7-2 and TRBJ2-4; possible D gene TRBD2, 6 bases. CDR3 length: 15 residues. Germline V gene lookup returns CDR1 SGHTA and CDR2 FQGNSA. V was pared by 3 bases and J by 3 bases, with 12 bases between. The CDR3 DNA is TGTGCCAGCAGCTTGGGGGGAGGCGGCAAAAACATTCAGTACTTC. Its translation is CASSLGGGGKNIQYF.

The chain links TRBV6-5 to TRBJ2-7; TRBD1 is a possible D gene (5 bases). CDR1 and CDR2 from the germline V gene are MNHEY and SVGAGI. The CDR3 spans 15 residues. V lost 5 bases and J 2 bases, leaving 16 bases between the germline ends. The CDR3 reads CASSRHGQGTYEQYF. The CDR3 DNA sequence: TGTGCCAGCAGTCGGCACGGACAAGGGACCTACGAGCAGTACTTC.

The V call is TRBV2, the J call TRBJ1-5; D is possibly TRBD1 (5 bases). The V end was cut by 4 bases, the J end by 0 bases, with 10 bases between. The CDR3 loop spans 15 amino acids. CDR1 and CDR2 from the germline V gene are SNHLY and FYNNEI. The CDR3 loop reads CASSVQGYSNQPQHF. CDR3 DNA sequence: TGTGCCAGCAGTGTCCAGGGCTATAGCAATCAGCCCCAGCATTTT.